This T cell receptor (beta chain) was sequenced for a study of spatial heterogeneity in lung cancer. V dropped 7 bases and J dropped 5; count of bases not matched to a gene: 8. Germline loops: CDR1 SNHLY, CDR2 FYNNEI. This CDR3 has 15 residues. This clonotype was counted a few times. The time point was: sample taken at primary tumor resection. The donor population consisted of some 70 patients with untreated, early-stage non-small cell lung cancer. The sequenced material consisted of unsorted whole RNA from tumor, nontumor lung or frozen PBMC. TCR cDNA molecules each had a unique molecular identifier. TCRdb reprocessed the 5' RACE reads via MiXCR and lists one record per CDR3 protein. Of 60,000 to 75,000 distinct CDR3 sequences detected, under 7.5% appear once; the ten largest clones hold roughly 14%.

The clonotype comes from a female donor with early-stage non-small cell lung cancer. Material: PBMCs, obtained at surgery. The chain uses TRBV2 and TRBJ1-6; 7 bases line up with TRBD1. CDR3 residues: CASNTGQINNSPLHF. The CDR3, as DNA: TGTGCCAGCAACACGGGACAGATAAATAATTCACCCCTCCACTTT. Full variable domain (remainder filled in from reference TRBV2 and TRBJ1-6): EPEVTQTPSHQVTQMGQEVILRCVPISNHLYFYWYRQILGQKVEFLVSFYNNEISEKSEIFDDQFSVERPDGSNFTLKIRSTKLEDSAMYFCASNTGQINNSPLHFGNGTRLTVT.